The 3 T cell receptor beta chains below come from one sample, sequenced in a study of cytomegalovirus exposure and HLA in healthy donors. Primers: 60 Vbeta forward and 13 Jbeta reverse. Produced via immunoSEQ multiplex PCR; TCRdb's table is partial and in-frame only. The sample consists of just over 200,000 clones, 80% to 85% of them appearing once. Sequencing input: PBMCs. All receptors derive from a woman in her thirties or forties in good health and CMV-seronegative.

The rearrangement joins TRBV19 to TRBJ1-2, with 7 positions matching TRBD1. The germline gives CDR1 LNHDA, CDR2 SQIVND (reference sequence). J gave up 2 bases and V 5 bases, and 8 bases lay outside the gene matches. This CDR3 is 15 amino acids long. For the CDR3, the DNA is TGTGCCAGTAGTCGTCAACAGGGGCGGAACTATGGCTACACCTTC. Protein product: CASSRQQGRNYGYTF.

The chain carries TRBV7-9 and TRBJ2-7, with D possibly matching TRBD2 (6 bases). Trimming took 5 bases from V and 2 from J, leaving 13 bases between them. The CDR3 totals 14 residues. Germline-derived CDR1 and CDR2 are SEHNR and FQNEAQ (reference sequence). The CDR3 loop is CASSRTGGPYEQYF. For the CDR3, the DNA is TGTGCCAGCAGCAGGACCGGGGGACCCTACGAGCAGTACTTC. The full variable domain, in which reference TRBV7-9 and TRBJ2-7 provide the parts outside the CDR3, is DTGVSQNPRHKITKRGQNVTFRCDPISEHNRLYWYRQTLGQGPEFLTYFQNEAQLEKSRLLSDRFSAERPKGSFSTLEIQRTEQGDSAMYLCASSRTGGPYEQYFGPGTRLTVT.

In nucleotides, the CDR3 is TGTGCCAGCAGTGAAGCAATAGTGGGGGGCTACGAGCAGTACTTC. As protein: CASSEAIVGGYEQYF. The chain has TRBV6-1 and TRBJ2-7; possibly TRBD2 for D (6 bases). Deletions cut 0 bases from V and 3 bases from J, with 12 bases between. Germline CDR1 is MNHNS and CDR2 is SASEGT. The CDR3 is 15 residues long.